The 20 T cell receptor beta chains presented below share a single source sample, sequenced in a study of response to subunit inactivated influenza vaccine. TCRdb analysed the RT-PCR reads with MiXCR anew, one entry per CDR3 protein. The repertoire holds roughly 710,000 distinct CDR3 sequences, with 13% to 15% as singletons. Sequences were derived from PBMCs from blood, sampled about 14 days before vaccination. The source is a man aged 45-60 years who received an inactivated influenza vaccine.

The genes are TRBV12-3 or TRBV12-4 and TRBJ2-1, with D tentatively TRBD1 or TRBD2 (6 bases each). This CDR3 has 13 amino acids. Trimming shortened V by 2 bases and J by 8 bases, and 10 bases separated the two germline ends. The CDR3, as DNA: TGTGCCAGCAGTTTAAACGGGGGCTATGAGCAGTTCTTC. Protein product: CASSLNGGYEQFF.

The CDR3 bases are TGTGCCAGCACCGGAATAGGACTGGCGAGCGGGGAGCTGTTTTTT. It yields the protein CASTGIGLASGELFF. This rearrangement joins TRBV6-2 or TRBV6-3 to TRBJ2-2; tentative D call: TRBD2 (5 bases). The CDR3 has 15 residues. Trimming took 7 bases from V and 7 from J, leaving 19 bases between them. The germline V gene encodes CDR1 MNHEY and CDR2 SVGEGT.

The rearrangement joins TRBV27 to TRBJ2-3; 8 nucleotides match TRBD1. This CDR3 is built from 15 residues. V lost 6 bases, J lost 3 bases, and 8 bases stayed unmatched. Germline V gene data show CDR1 as MNHEY and CDR2 as SMNVEV (reference sequence). The CDR3 here is CASSHGQGLTDTQYF. CDR3 sequence (DNA): TGTGCCAGCAGCCATGGACAGGGCCTTACAGATACGCAGTATTTT.

The J gene is TRBJ1-1, the V gene TRBV10-2, with D maybe TRBD1 (6 bases). The germline CDR1 and CDR2 sequences are WSHSY and SAAADI. There are 14 residues in the CDR3. Trimming took 6 bases from V and 3 from J, leaving 14 bases between them. CDR3 in DNA: TGCGCCAGCAGCCCGGGGGCATTTGACACTGAAGCTTTCTTT. This gives the protein CASSPGAFDTEAFF.

The rearrangement uses TRBV18 and TRBJ2-2; D uncertain. V gave up 2 bases and J gave up 4 bases, with 11 bases separating them. There are 15 residues in the CDR3. Germline CDR1 KGHSH, CDR2 LQKENI. CDR3 sequence reads: CASSPAGEITGELFF. The CDR3 coding sequence is TGTGCCAGCTCACCAGCTGGAGAGATCACCGGGGAGCTGTTTTTT.

This clonotype was detected ten times or more. The rearrangement links TRBV20-1 to TRBJ2-3, with 7 positions matching TRBD2. This CDR3 is 16 amino acids long. CDR1 is DFQATT, CDR2 SNEGSKA, per germline (reference sequence). With 0 bases clipped from V and 7 bases from J, the junction kept 13 bases outside the gene matches. The CDR3 protein is CSARDLRGRAGYTQYF. CDR3 in DNA: TGCAGTGCTAGAGATCTCCGTGGGAGGGCCGGTTATACGCAGTATTTT.

This clonotype occurred many times. The gene calls are TRBV5-6 and TRBJ1-6; 8 positions agree with TRBD1. In germline, CDR1 is SGHDT, CDR2 YYEEEE. CDR3 length: 16 residues. The ends lost 3 bases at V and 13 bases at J; junction bases unmatched: 15. The CDR3 DNA follows: TGTGCCAGCAGCTCATCCGGACAGGGAATTAGATCCCCCCTCCACTTT. Encoded protein: CASSSSGQGIRSPLHF.

This clonotype was recorded at least ten times. The rearrangement joins TRBV12-3 or TRBV12-4 to TRBJ2-7; D tentatively reads TRBD1 or TRBD2 (6 bases each). The CDR3 loop spans 13 amino acids. Trimming left V 3 bases short and J 6 bases short, with 12 bases between. Here the CDR3 DNA reads TGTGCCAGCAGTTTCCGGGGGCTGTCCGAGCAGTACTTC. This sequence encodes CASSFRGLSEQYF.

The J gene is TRBJ1-6, the V gene TRBV20-1; D unresolved. Germline V gene sequence: CDR1 DFQATT, CDR2 SNEGSKA (reference sequence). The CDR3 is 15 amino acids. The V gene lost 2 bases and the J gene lost 7 bases, with 15 bases spanning the gap. Here the CDR3 reads CSARSHLGSNSPLHF. Here the CDR3 DNA reads TGCAGTGCTAGATCTCACCTAGGGTCGAATTCACCCCTCCACTTT.

The chain joins TRBV10-3 to TRBJ2-1; TRBD2 agrees at 9 bases. V shed 0 bases, J shed 2 bases, and the junction held 2 bases outside the gene matches. The CDR3 spans 16 residues. Germline CDR1 ENHRY, CDR2 SYGVKD. Written as DNA, the CDR3 is TGTGCCATCAGTGAGTCTAGCGGGGGCCCCTACAATGAGCAGTTCTTC. This translates into CAISESSGGPYNEQFF.

This clonotype was picked up a small number of times. The V call is TRBV5-1, the J call TRBJ2-1; D call uncertain. CDR1 and CDR2 (germline): SGHRS, YFSETQ. CDR3 length: 13 amino acids. V was pared by 7 bases and J by 1 base, with 9 bases between. The CDR3 nucleotides read TGCGCCAGCCACGGGCAGTCCTACAATGAGCAGTTCTTC. This encodes CASHGQSYNEQFF.

This clonotype was found many times. The rearrangement uses TRBV12-3 or TRBV12-4 and TRBJ1-5; a possible D gene is TRBD1 (5 bases). Trimming stripped 5 bases from V and 7 bases from J, with 18 bases between. The CDR3 extends over 15 amino acids. This CDR3 reads CASSAGRGGGQPQHF. DNA for the CDR3: TGTGCCAGCAGTGCCGGGAGGGGAGGAGGGCAGCCCCAGCATTTT.

This clonotype has a count of ten or more. The chain recombines TRBV12-5 with TRBJ2-7, with TRBD1 as a possible D gene (5 bases). CDR1 is LGHNT, CDR2 FRNRAP, per germline. Trimming removed 7 bases from V and 5 bases from J, with 18 bases in between. The CDR3 sequence is 14 residues long. The CDR3 here is CASARLGREHEQYF. The CDR3 DNA sequence: TGTGCTAGTGCCCGATTGGGCAGGGAACACGAGCAGTACTTC.

The chain couples TRBV7-9 to TRBJ1-1, with TRBD1 as a possible D gene (6 bases). This CDR3 contains 15 residues. Trimming left V 1 base short and J 3 bases short, with 12 bases between. Germline lookup yields CDR1 SEHNR and CDR2 FQNEAQ (reference sequence). CDR3 sequence reads: CASSLGWGGHTEAFF. The CDR3, as DNA: TGTGCCAGCAGCTTAGGTTGGGGGGGCCACACTGAAGCTTTCTTT.

The sample holds a few counts of this clonotype. The chain combines TRBV3-1 with TRBJ1-6; TRBD1 matches at 7 bases. Germline V CDR1 and CDR2: LGHDT, YNNKEL (reference sequence). This CDR3 contains 15 residues. With 6 bases clipped from V and 10 bases from J, the junction kept 12 bases outside the gene matches. The CDR3 DNA sequence: TGTGCCAGCAGTACTACTCCGACAGGGTCATCACCCCTCCACTTT. This codes for CASSTTPTGSSPLHF.

This clonotype was seen a handful of times. The chain combines TRBV12-3 or TRBV12-4 with TRBJ2-2; 8 bases line up with TRBD1. The CDR3 sequence is 15 residues long. The V gene end was trimmed by 5 bases and the J gene end by 5 bases; junction bases not matched to a gene: 7. For the CDR3, the DNA is TGTGCCAGCAGTCCTCGGACAGGGAAGACCGGGGAGCTGTTTTTT. Translated, it gives CASSPRTGKTGELFF.

This clonotype occurred a few times. The chain joins TRBV6-2 or TRBV6-3 to TRBJ2-5, with 15 nucleotides matching TRBD2. V lost 6 bases, J lost 1 base, and 6 bases stayed unmatched. Looked up from germline, CDR1 is MNHEY and CDR2 is SVGEGT. This CDR3 comprises 17 residues. The CDR3 sequence is CASSPGTSGGSQETQYF. The CDR3 DNA sequence: TGTGCCAGCAGCCCCGGGACTAGCGGGGGGTCCCAAGAGACCCAGTACTTC.

This sequence joins TRBV2 and TRBJ2-3, with unresolved D. CDR1 is SNHLY and CDR2 is FYNNEI in the germline V gene. Trimming removed 4 bases from V and 2 bases from J, with 10 bases in between. The CDR3 runs 14 residues. CDR3 residues: CASSVISPTDTQYF. DNA of the CDR3: TGTGCCAGCAGTGTTATTAGCCCCACAGATACGCAGTATTTT.

This clonotype was recorded a few times. The genes are TRBV4-3 and TRBJ2-5, with D maybe TRBD1 (5 bases). Germline lookup yields CDR1 LGHNA and CDR2 YSLEER. The V end lost 0 bases, the J end lost 7 bases, and 18 bases lay between the germline ends. There are 16 residues in the CDR3. The CDR3, as DNA: TGCGCCAGCAGCCAAGATTTCGGAAACCGAAGGGGGACCCAGTACTTC. This gives the protein CASSQDFGNRRGTQYF.

The chain joins TRBV5-5 to TRBJ2-1, with D possibly matching TRBD2 (7 bases). The CDR3 is made up of 16 amino acids. Germline CDR1 is SGHKS and CDR2 is YYEKEE (reference sequence). V dropped 0 bases and J dropped 7 bases, with 17 bases sitting between them. CDR3 residues: CASSLDGGAGANEQFF. CDR3 DNA: TGTGCCAGCAGCTTGGATGGGGGGGCGGGGGCGAATGAGCAGTTCTTC.